A single sample is the source of the 2 T cell receptor beta chains below, sequenced in a study of read filtering for tumor transcriptome and immune sequencing. This library used roughly 430 ng RNA and molecular barcoded adaptors spanning alpha/delta and beta/gamma chains. TCRdb recomputed calls from the reads with MiXCR, one row per CDR3 protein. The sample lists tens of thousands of distinct CDR3 sequences, approximately 15% seen once, with 66% in the top ten. The source material was a population of CD138-negative cells sorted from bone marrow. The receptor source for this set is a donor older than 35 with multiple myeloma.

This clonotype was recorded many times. The V and J genes are TRBV20-1 and TRBJ2-2; 9 bases agree with TRBD2. CDR1 is DFQATT and CDR2 is SNEGSKA in the germline V gene (reference sequence). The CDR3 is 14 amino acids. With V trimmed by 5 bases and J by 4 bases, 5 bases remained unmatched. The CDR3 DNA is TGCAGTGCTCAAGGGACTAGCAGCACCGGGGAGCTGTTTTTT. Protein sequence: CSAQGTSSTGELFF.

This clonotype was detected many times. This chain joins TRBV4-1 and TRBJ2-1; D may be TRBD1 (6 bases). V lost 1 base and J lost 7, with 20 bases in between. CDR1 and CDR2 from the germline V gene are MGHRA and YSYEKL. The CDR3 runs to 17 residues. The CDR3 protein is CASSQVTQGRRRNEQFF. The CDR3 coding sequence is TGCGCCAGCAGCCAAGTAACACAGGGTCGACGTCGTAATGAGCAGTTCTTC.